This TCR beta chain was captured by sequencing in a study of CD8+ T cells in alopecia areata. Whole-study results and caveats: Any link of baseline CD8+ expansion to response, resting on one nonresponder, remains uncertain. Scalp clonality decreased significantly with tofacitinib, and so did expanded CD8+ clones among the top 100.

A word on this clone: Antigen unknown.

Sequencing templates came from extracted RNA that was reverse transcribed into cDNA. Produced via immunoSEQ multiplex PCR; TCRdb's table is partial and in-frame only. Of about 200,000 clones listed, roughly three fifths were seen once; the top ten hold about 3.5%. The length of the CDR3 is 15 residues. Germline CDR1 reads SGDLS; CDR2 reads YYNGEE. The V and J ends lost 4 bases and 6 bases, in that order; junction bases with no gene match: 12. Treatment: oral pan-JAK inhibitor, 5-10 mg twice daily. The sequence was collected from a human donor with alopecia areata. Sequencing used CD4+ T cells sorted from blood, obtained at week 4, from a patient treated with tofacitinib. The rearrangement uses TRBV9 and TRBJ1-2, with 7 bases aligning to TRBD1. CDR3 in amino acids: CASSLTGQAGDGYTF. The CDR3, as DNA: TGTGCCAGCAGCTTAACCGGACAGGCAGGCGATGGCTACACCTTC.